Presented here are 4 T cell receptor beta chains from one specimen sequenced in a study of beta chain features in type 1 diabetes. Since all of the isolated RNA was reverse transcribed, expressed TCRB transcripts were what got sequenced. TCRdb's table, derived via immunoSEQ multiplex PCR, lists solely in-frame clones and lacks some. This sample has about 140,000 clones, with less than 10% found just once. Source material: central memory CD4+ T cells from blood. The receptors originated from a woman aged 40 to 50 in good health.

The chain carries TRBV5-1 and TRBJ1-2; D remains unclear. V dropped 4 bases and J dropped 1 base, with 20 bases sitting between them. Germline V gene sequence: CDR1 SGHRS, CDR2 YFSETQ. There are 17 residues in the CDR3. For the CDR3, the DNA is TGCGCCAGCAGCCCCAGTAGCCTGACCCCGGGTAACTATGGCTACACCTTC. Its translation is CASSPSSLTPGNYGYTF.

This clone turned up a few times. Other DNA sequences in the sample encode the same CDR3. The chain's CDR3 is CASSPRQGVYEQYF. CDR3 in DNA: TGTGCCAGCTCACCTAGACAGGGGGTCTACGAGCAGTACTTC. The rearrangement joins TRBV18 to TRBJ2-7; 9 nucleotides match TRBD1. After removal of 3 bases from V and 3 bases from J, the junction contained 3 bases not matched to a gene. CDR1 KGHSH and CDR2 LQKENI come from the germline V gene. The CDR3 spans 14 residues.

V usage is TRBV6-6 and J usage is TRBJ2-3; D might be TRBD1 (6 bases). The V end was cut by 6 bases, the J end by 6 bases, with 13 bases between. Germline-derived CDR1 and CDR2 are MNHNY and SVGAGI (reference sequence). CDR3 length: 13 residues. The DNA for the CDR3 is TGTGCCAGCAGCTCCCCCGGACAGGATACGCAGTATTTT. Protein: CASSSPGQDTQYF.

This rearrangement joins TRBV6-4 to TRBJ2-3, with 8 bases identical to TRBD1. Germline V gives CDR1 MRHNA, CDR2 SNTAGT. The CDR3 runs to 15 residues. V lost 3 bases, J lost 4 bases, and 6 bases stayed unmatched. CDR3 sequence (DNA): TGTGCCAGCAGTGATGGGCAGGGGGCTGCAGATACGCAGTATTTT. It codes for CASSDGQGAADTQYF.